Described below is a single T cell receptor beta chain sequence and its context. Its antigen is unidentified. Naive CD8 isolation took CD45RO-negative cells positively selected for CCR7 and excluded terminally differentiated effector memory CD45RA+ cells. The record originates from a study of shared clonotypes between healthy human individuals. Study-wide points: Relative to clonotypes present in all four donors, those not shared had lower generation probabilities.

CDR3 length: 15 residues. The germline V and J ends were trimmed by 8 bases and 7 bases, with 21 bases remaining between them. Germline CDR1 reads MNHEY; CDR2 reads SMNVEV (reference sequence). Sequenced by immunoSEQ multiplex PCR; TCRdb stores in-frame clones only, minus some. This sample carries hundreds of thousands of clones, 90% to 97% of them seen once, and the ten largest clones take 0.2% to 0.25%. Sequencing was performed on naive CD8+ T cells sorted from blood. The receptor comes from a young man in good health. The chain is built from TRBV27 and TRBJ2-1; D is undetermined. The CDR3, as DNA: TGTGCCAGCCGATCCTTGGCTAGTGGGGTTAATGAGCAGTTCTTC. This translates into CASRSLASGVNEQFF.